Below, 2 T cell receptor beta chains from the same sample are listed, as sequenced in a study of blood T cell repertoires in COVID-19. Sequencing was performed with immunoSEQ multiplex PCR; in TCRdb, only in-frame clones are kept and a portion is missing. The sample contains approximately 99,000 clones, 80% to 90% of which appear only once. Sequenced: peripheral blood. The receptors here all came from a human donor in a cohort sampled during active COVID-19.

The CDR3 is CASSWASGYNEQFF. In DNA, the CDR3 is TGTGCCAGCAGCTGGGCTAGCGGCTACAATGAGCAGTTCTTC. This chain joins TRBV5-4 and TRBJ2-1; TRBD2 aligns across 7 bases. Germline values: CDR1 SGHNT, CDR2 YYREEE (reference sequence). V was pared by 3 bases and J by 3 bases, with 3 bases of the junction left unmatched. The CDR3 loop spans 14 amino acids.

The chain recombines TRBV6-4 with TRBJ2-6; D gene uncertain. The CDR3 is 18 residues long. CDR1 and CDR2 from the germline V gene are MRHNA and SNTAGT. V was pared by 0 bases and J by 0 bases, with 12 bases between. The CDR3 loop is CASSDSQDYPSGANVLTF. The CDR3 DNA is TGTGCCAGCAGTGACTCTCAGGATTATCCCTCTGGGGCCAACGTCCTGACTTTC.